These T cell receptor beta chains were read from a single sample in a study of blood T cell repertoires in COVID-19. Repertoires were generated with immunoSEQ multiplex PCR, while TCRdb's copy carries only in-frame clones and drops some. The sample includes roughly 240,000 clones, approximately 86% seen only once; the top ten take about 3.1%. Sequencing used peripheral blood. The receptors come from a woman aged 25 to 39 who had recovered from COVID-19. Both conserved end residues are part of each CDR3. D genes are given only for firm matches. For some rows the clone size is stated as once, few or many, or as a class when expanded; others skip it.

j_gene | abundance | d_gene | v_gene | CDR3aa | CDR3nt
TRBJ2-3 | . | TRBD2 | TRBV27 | CASSHSGGAPDTQYF | TGTGCCAGCAGTCATAGCGGGGGGGCCCCGGATACGCAGTATTTT
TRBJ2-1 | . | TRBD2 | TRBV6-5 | CASETSGGASEFF | TGTGCCAGCGAGACTAGCGGGGGGGCCTCGGAGTTCTTC
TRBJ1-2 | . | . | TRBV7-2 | CASSRLGEWGYTF | TGTGCCAGCAGCCGACTAGGGGAATGGGGCTACACCTTC
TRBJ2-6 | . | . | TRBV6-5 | CASMVGEAGANVLTF | TGTGCCAGCATGGTAGGGGAGGCTGGGGCCAACGTCCTGACTTTC
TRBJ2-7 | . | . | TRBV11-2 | CASSLDISTGLIPYEQYF | TGTGCCAGCAGCTTAGACATATCGACAGGCCTGATACCCTACGAGCAGTACTTC
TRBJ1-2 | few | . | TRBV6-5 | CASSPRLGGVYGYTF | TGTGCCAGCAGTCCGAGACTAGGAGGGGTCTATGGCTACACCTTC
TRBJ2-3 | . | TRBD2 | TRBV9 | CASSPTSGGYTDTQYF | TGTGCCAGCAGCCCCACTAGCGGGGGGTACACAGATACGCAGTATTTT
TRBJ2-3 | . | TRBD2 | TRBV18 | CASSQLSGGAADTQYF | TGTGCCAGCTCACAGCTTAGCGGGGGGGCAGCGGATACGCAGTATTTT
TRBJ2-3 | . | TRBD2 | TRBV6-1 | CASSATSGGTADTQYF | TGTGCCAGCAGTGCCACTAGCGGGGGGACGGCAGATACGCAGTATTTT
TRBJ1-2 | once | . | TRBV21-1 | CASSKPQEPNYGYTF | TGTGCCAGCAGCAAACCACAGGAGCCTAACTATGGCTACACCTTC
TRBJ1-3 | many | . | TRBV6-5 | CAIKSSSGNTIYF | TGTGCCATTAAGAGTAGCTCTGGAAACACCATATATTTT
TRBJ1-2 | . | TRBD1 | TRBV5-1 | CASSSGQALGGYTF | TGCGCCAGCAGCTCTGGACAGGCGCTTGGAGGCTACACCTTC
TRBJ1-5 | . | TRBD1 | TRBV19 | CASSSTGTGAFNQPQHF | TGTGCCAGTAGTAGCACCGGGACAGGGGCCTTCAATCAGCCCCAGCATTTT
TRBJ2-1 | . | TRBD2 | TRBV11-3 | CASSLGPEGAGIDNEQFF | TGTGCCAGCAGCTTAGGCCCCGAAGGAGCGGGGATTGACAATGAGCAGTTCTTC
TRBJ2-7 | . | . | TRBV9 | CASSQGDGRTYEQYF | TGTGCCAGCAGCCAAGGCGATGGGAGAACCTACGAGCAGTACTTC
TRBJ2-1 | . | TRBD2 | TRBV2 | CASSLGLAGPNEQFF | TGTGCCAGCAGTCTCGGACTAGCGGGTCCGAATGAGCAGTTCTTC
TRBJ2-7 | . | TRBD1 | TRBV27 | CASSLSTGGLYEQYF | TGTGCCAGCAGTTTATCGACAGGGGGTCTCTACGAGCAGTACTTC
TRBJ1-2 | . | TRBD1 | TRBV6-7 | CASSYRPTRHYIKTGNVCGYTF | TGTGCCAGCAGTTATCGTCCCACACGGCATTACATAAAGACAGGGAACGTCTGTGGCTACACCTTC
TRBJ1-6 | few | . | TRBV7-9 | CASSAGGGLNSPLHF | TGTGCCAGCAGCGCCGGGGGAGGCCTTAATTCACCCCTCCACTTT
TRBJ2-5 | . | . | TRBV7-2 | CASSLDVRGFRQETQYF | TGTGCCAGCAGCTTAGATGTCAGGGGATTTCGGCAAGAGACCCAGTACTTC
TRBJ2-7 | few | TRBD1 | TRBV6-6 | CASSTGQGVHEQYF | TGTGCCAGCAGCACGGGACAGGGGGTCCACGAGCAGTACTTC
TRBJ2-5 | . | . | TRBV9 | CASSARPGFQETQYF | TGTGCCAGCAGCGCTCGTCCGGGATTCCAAGAGACCCAGTACTTC
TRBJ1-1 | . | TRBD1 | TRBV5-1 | CASSSIGTVNTEAFF | TGCGCCAGCAGCAGTATTGGGACAGTAAACACTGAAGCTTTCTTT
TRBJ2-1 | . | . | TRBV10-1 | CASSEVWTNIGGHDEQFF | TGCGCCAGCAGTGAAGTTTGGACCAACATCGGCGGACACGATGAGCAGTTCTTC
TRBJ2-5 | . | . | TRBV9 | CASSVGRGLYQETQYF | TGTGCCAGCAGCGTAGGCAGGGGCCTGTACCAAGAGACCCAGTACTTC
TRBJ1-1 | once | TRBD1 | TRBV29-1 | CSVGRTGRAFF | TGCAGCGTTGGGCGGACAGGGCGAGCTTTCTTT
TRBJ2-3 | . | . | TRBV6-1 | CASSERGTDTQYF | TGTGCCAGCAGTGAACGGGGTACAGATACGCAGTATTTT
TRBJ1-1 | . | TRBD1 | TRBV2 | CASSPRGQGSTEAFF | TGTGCCAGCAGTCCCAGGGGACAGGGGTCCACTGAAGCTTTCTTT
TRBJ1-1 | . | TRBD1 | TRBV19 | CASNVPGQGANTEAFF | TGTGCCAGTAACGTCCCGGGACAGGGGGCGAACACTGAAGCTTTCTTT
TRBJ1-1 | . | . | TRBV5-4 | CASSLRGLNTEAFF | TGTGCCAGCAGCTTGAGGGGTCTTAACACTGAAGCTTTCTTT
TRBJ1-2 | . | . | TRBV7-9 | CASSLGQLNYGYTF | TGTGCCAGCAGCTTAGGACAGCTCAACTATGGCTACACCTTC
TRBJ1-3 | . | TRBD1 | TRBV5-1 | CASSSRDRAFGNTIYF | TGCGCCAGCAGCTCCCGGGACAGGGCATTCGGGAACACCATATATTTT
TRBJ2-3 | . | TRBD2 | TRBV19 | CASSIERGGPVHTQYF | TGTGCCAGTAGTATCGAGCGGGGGGGTCCCGTCCATACGCAGTATTTT
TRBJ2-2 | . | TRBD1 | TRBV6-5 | CASGTENTGELFF | TGTGCCAGCGGGACAGAGAACACCGGGGAGCTGTTTTTT
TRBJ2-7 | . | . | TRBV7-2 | CASSLGSRVYEQYF | TGTGCCAGCAGCTTGGGCTCTCGAGTCTACGAGCAGTACTTC
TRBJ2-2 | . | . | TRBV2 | CASSEDLGELFF | TGTGCCAGCAGTGAAGACCTAGGGGAGCTGTTTTTT
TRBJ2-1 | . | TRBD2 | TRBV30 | CAWSVGLAGPLHYNEQFF | TGTGCCTGGAGTGTCGGACTAGCGGGCCCCCTTCACTACAATGAGCAGTTCTTC
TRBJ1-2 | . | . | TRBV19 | CASSIYGRGALNGYTF | TGTGCCAGTAGTATTTACGGGCGGGGGGCGCTGAATGGCTACACCTTC
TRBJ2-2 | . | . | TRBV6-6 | CATHGGLGGELFF | TGTGCCACCCACGGGGGTTTAGGCGGGGAGCTGTTTTTT
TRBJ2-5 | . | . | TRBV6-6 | CASSYSGASKETQYF | TGTGCCAGCAGTTACTCCGGAGCTAGCAAAGAGACCCAGTACTTC
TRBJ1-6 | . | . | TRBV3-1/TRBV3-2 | CASSQGRVESSYNSPLHF | TGTGCCAGCAGCCAAGGACGGGTGGAGAGCTCCTATAATTCACCCCTCCACTTT
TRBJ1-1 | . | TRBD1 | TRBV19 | CASKRDRQGNTEAFF | TGTGCCAGTAAAAGAGATCGACAGGGGAACACTGAAGCTTTCTTT
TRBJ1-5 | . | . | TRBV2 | CASKSGGRTNQPQHF | TGTGCCAGCAAGAGCGGAGGCCGTACCAATCAGCCCCAGCATTTT
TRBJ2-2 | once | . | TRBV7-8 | CASSLLSGITTGELFF | TGTGCCAGCAGCTTACTATCGGGGATAACCACCGGGGAGCTGTTTTTT
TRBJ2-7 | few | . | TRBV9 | CASSVDPDGLIEQYF | TGTGCCAGCAGCGTAGACCCCGATGGACTAATCGAGCAGTACTTC
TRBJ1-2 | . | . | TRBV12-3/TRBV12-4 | CASSLRGYGYTF | TGTGCCAGCAGTTTACGGGGTTATGGCTACACCTTC
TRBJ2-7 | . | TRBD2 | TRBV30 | CAWSAITRGGPRYF | TGTGCCTGGAGTGCCATTACTCGCGGGGGTCCCCGATACTTC
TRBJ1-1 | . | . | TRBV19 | CASSIVQGPEAFF | TGTGCCAGTAGTATAGTACAGGGACCTGAAGCTTTCTTT
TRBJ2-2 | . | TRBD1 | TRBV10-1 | CASSESGTGALANTGELFF | TGCGCCAGCAGTGAGTCCGGGACAGGGGCCCTCGCGAACACCGGGGAGCTGTTTTTT
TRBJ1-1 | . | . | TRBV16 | CASSPRGGAAEAFF | TGTGCCAGCAGCCCCCGCGGGGGGGCGGCTGAAGCTTTCTTT
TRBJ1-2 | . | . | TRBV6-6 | CASWYRERNYGYTF | TGTGCCAGCTGGTACAGGGAAAGAAACTATGGCTACACCTTC
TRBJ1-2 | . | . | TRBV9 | CASGPGFTSGGYGYTF | TGTGCCAGCGGCCCTGGTTTCACTTCGGGAGGTTATGGCTACACCTTC
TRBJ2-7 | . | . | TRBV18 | CASSYQTGPPPGDEQYF | TGTGCCAGCTCATACCAGACAGGACCCCCACCTGGAGACGAGCAGTACTTC
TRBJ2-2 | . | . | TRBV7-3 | CASSLTGWNTGELFF | TGTGCCAGCAGCTTAACGGGCTGGAACACCGGGGAGCTGTTTTTT
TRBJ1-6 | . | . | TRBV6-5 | CASSYSRKTPLHF | TGTGCCAGCAGTTACTCCAGGAAAACACCCCTCCACTTT
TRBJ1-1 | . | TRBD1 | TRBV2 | CASTLQGAGTEAFF | TGTGCCAGCACCCTACAGGGGGCGGGCACTGAAGCTTTCTTT